This record looks at one T cell receptor beta chain sequence and its context. The sample is drawn from a study of CD4 and CD8 cells across lung adenocarcinoma regions. Samples came from patients with localized non-small cell lung adenocarcinoma. TCRdb reanalysed the PCR reads using MiXCR and keeps one entry per CDR3 protein. Here the sample spans 6,500 to 8,500 distinct CDR3 sequences, 45% to 70% being singletons. The sequence was obtained from a female donor with lung adenocarcinoma. The CD4 and CD8 labels of this study may be unreliable. Sequencing was done on a sample of CD4+ T cells from the center of a lung tumor.

The CDR3 DNA reads as TGTGCCAGCAGCCAGGGGAATGAGCAGTTCTTC. Translated, it gives CASSQGNEQFF. The chain links TRBV7-2 to TRBJ2-1, with a weak D call TRBD1 (6 bases). The V and J ends lost 5 bases and 7 bases respectively, with 6 bases between them. Germline V gene data show CDR1 as SGHTA and CDR2 as FQGNSA. The CDR3 is made up of 11 amino acids.